A selection of T cell receptor beta chains follows, all from one sample in a study of cytomegalovirus exposure and HLA in healthy donors. Clones were read by immunoSEQ multiplex PCR, and TCRdb kept only the in-frame ones, dropping some. The sample lists approximately 140,000 clones, roughly 83% seen once, with 3.1% in the top ten. Sequencing input: PBMCs. The receptors derive from a female donor in good health and CMV-seronegative. Both conserved end residues are part of each CDR3. A D gene is named only where the DNA matches it firmly. Clone size is stated in some rows and not others, as once, few, many or a class when expanded.

>-|TRBV7-2|TRBJ2-7|TRBD1
TGTGCCAGCAGCTTAGCGGGACAGGCCTACGAGCAGTACTTC
CASSLAGQAYEQYF
>-|TRBV11-2|TRBJ1-6|TRBD1
TGTGCCAGCAGCTTATGGGGCATGGCAGGGGGCGGTAATTCACCCCTCCACTTT
CASSLWGMAGGGNSPLHF
>-|TRBV7-9|TRBJ2-1|-
TGTGCCAGCAGCTTATACGGGGTCAATGAGCAGTTCTTC
CASSLYGVNEQFF
>-|TRBV12-5|TRBJ1-3|-
TGTGCTAGTGGTTTGGTCAAGGACAGCGCAACTGGAAACACCATATATTTT
CASGLVKDSATGNTIYF
>-|TRBV29-1|TRBJ1-3|-
TGCAGCGTTGAACAGTCCGCTGGAAACACCATATATTTT
CSVEQSAGNTIYF
>-|TRBV6-6|TRBJ2-5|-
TGTGCCAGCAGCCTACCGGGGAGCCAAGAGACCCAGTACTTC
CASSLPGSQETQYF
>-|TRBV7-9|TRBJ1-2|-
TGTGCCAGCAGCTCGAACTATGGCTACACCTTC
CASSSNYGYTF
>-|TRBV25-1|TRBJ2-5|TRBD1
TGTGCCAGCAGTGAAGCGGGGACAGGTCCGCAAGAGACCCAGTACTTC
CASSEAGTGPQETQYF
>-|TRBV4-1|TRBJ1-4|TRBD1
TGCGCCAGCAGCCAAGGACAGGGGCTGTTTTTT
CASSQGQGLFF
>-|TRBV30|TRBJ1-6|-
TGTGCCTGGAGTGTACACAGGGATTCACCCCTCCACTTT
CAWSVHRDSPLHF
>-|TRBV7-2|TRBJ1-1|TRBD1
TGTGCCAGCAGCACCCAGACAGGGGGGAACACTGAAGCTTTCTTT
CASSTQTGGNTEAFF
>-|TRBV15|TRBJ1-6|-
TGTGCCACCAGCAGAGGGAACAGTAATTCACCCCTCCACTTT
CATSRGNSNSPLHF
>-|TRBV12-5|TRBJ2-1|TRBD2
TGTGCTAGTGGTTCCAGTATATGGGAGGGCCCTAGTGAGCAGTTCTTC
CASGSSIWEGPSEQFF
>-|TRBV4-3|TRBJ1-3|-
TGCGCCAGCAGCCAAGTCCTCGGGAGCTCTGGAAACACCATATATTTT
CASSQVLGSSGNTIYF
>-|TRBV18|TRBJ2-1|-
TGTGCCAGCTCACCACCGATACAGGGGCGGGGTGAGCAGTTCTTC
CASSPPIQGRGEQFF
>-|TRBV7-8|TRBJ1-4|TRBD1
TGTGCCAGCAGCGGAACAGGGGTTGGTGGTGAAAAACTGTTTTTT
CASSGTGVGGEKLFF
>-|TRBV5-1|TRBJ2-7|TRBD1
TGCGCCAGCAGCTTGGACGGACAGGGGCCCTACGAGCAGTACTTC
CASSLDGQGPYEQYF
>-|TRBV5-4|TRBJ2-1|-
TGTGCCAGTCATTACGCACTCTCCTACAATGAGCAGTTCTTC
CASHYALSYNEQFF
>-|TRBV5-4|TRBJ2-5|TRBD1
TGTGCCAGCAGTTCTCCGGGACAGGGGATTTCGGTGGAGACCCAGTACTTC
CASSSPGQGISVETQYF
>-|TRBV10-3|TRBJ2-5|-
TGTGCCATCAGTGAGTCGACTAGATCTTGGGAGACCCAGTACTTC
CAISESTRSWETQYF
>-|TRBV5-6|TRBJ2-7|-
TGTGCCAGCAGCCTGACAGTTACCTACGAGCAGTACTTC
CASSLTVTYEQYF
>-|TRBV28|TRBJ2-7|-
TGTGCCAGCATTCCTTATCAGGACTTCCGTTACGAGCAGTACTTC
CASIPYQDFRYEQYF
>-|TRBV4-3|TRBJ2-1|-
TGCGCCAGCAGCCAGACTCCGGCAGATTTCGCTGAGCAGTTCTTC
CASSQTPADFAEQFF
>few|TRBV7-2|TRBJ2-5|-
TGTGCCAGCAGCGTTCGCGGGGAGACCCAGTACTTC
CASSVRGETQYF
>-|TRBV29-1|TRBJ2-2|TRBD1
TGCAGCGTGGGACAGGGCACCACCGGGGAGCTGTTTTTT
CSVGQGTTGELFF
>-|TRBV6-5|TRBJ1-1|TRBD1
TGTGCCAGCAAGCAGGGGGTCTGGAGTGCTGAAGCTTTCTTT
CASKQGVWSAEAFF
>few|TRBV5-5|TRBJ2-7|-
TGTGCCAGCAGCTTGACAGGACCCTACGAGCAGTACTTC
CASSLTGPYEQYF
>-|TRBV30|TRBJ1-5|-
TGTGCCTGGAGTGGGCAGGGTCATCAGCCCCAGCATTTT
CAWSGQGHQPQHF
>-|TRBV6-6|TRBJ2-7|-
TGTGCCAGCAGTCCCCGCGGGGTTACCTACGAGCAGTACTTC
CASSPRGVTYEQYF
>once|TRBV2|TRBJ1-2|-
TGTGCCAGCAGTAGACAGACAAGGAAGCTAGGCTACACCTTC
CASSRQTRKLGYTF
>few|TRBV5-1|TRBJ2-1|TRBD1
TGCGCCACGCATTACGGGACAGGGTCGGATGAGCAGTTCTTC
CATHYGTGSDEQFF
>-|TRBV10-3|TRBJ1-1|TRBD1
TGTGCCATCAGTAAGACAGGGGACACTGAAGCTTTCTTT
CAISKTGDTEAFF
>few|TRBV4-3|TRBJ1-2|-
TGCGCCAGCAGCCAAGGTGACAATAACTATGGCTACACCTTC
CASSQGDNNYGYTF
>-|TRBV6-1|TRBJ2-1|TRBD2
TGTGCCAGCAAGGCAGCGGGAGGAACCAATGAGCAGTTCTTC
CASKAAGGTNEQFF
>-|TRBV19|TRBJ1-4|-
TGTGCCAGTAGTCGACAGGCAACTAATGAAAAACTGTTTTTT
CASSRQATNEKLFF
>-|TRBV5-1|TRBJ2-5|TRBD1
TGCGCCAGCAGCTGGTGGGGACAGCAAGAGACCCAGTACTTC
CASSWWGQQETQYF
>-|TRBV19|TRBJ2-6|TRBD1
TGTGCCAGTAGTCTCCGGGACAGCGGCCTCTCTGGGGCCAACGTCCTGACTTTC
CASSLRDSGLSGANVLTF
>-|TRBV7-9|TRBJ2-3|TRBD1
TGTGCCAGCAGGAGGGACAGACTCACAGATACGCAGTATTTT
CASRRDRLTDTQYF
>-|TRBV18|TRBJ1-5|-
TGTGCCAGCTCACAGACTGAATATCAGCCCCAGCATTTT
CASSQTEYQPQHF
>-|TRBV4-3|TRBJ2-1|TRBD2
TGCGCCAGCAGCCAAGGGCCGGCTCCGGTAGCGGGGAATGAGCAGTTCTTC
CASSQGPAPVAGNEQFF
>-|TRBV19|TRBJ1-2|-
TGTGCCAGTAGTGGCTCGGGGAGAGGCTATGGCTACACCTTC
CASSGSGRGYGYTF
>-|TRBV5-1|TRBJ2-7|-
TGCGCCAGCAGCTTGCCCGCAGCCTACGAGCAGTACTTC
CASSLPAAYEQYF
>-|TRBV29-1|TRBJ2-5|TRBD2
TGCAGCGTTGAAGGGCGGGAGGGGGAGACCCAGTACTTC
CSVEGREGETQYF
>-|TRBV5-6|TRBJ1-2|TRBD1
TGTGCCAGCAGCCCTGACGGACAGGGGGCTGGCTACACCTTC
CASSPDGQGAGYTF
>-|TRBV7-6|TRBJ2-5|TRBD2
TGTGCCAGCAGCCAAAGCGGGAGGCGAGAGACCCAGTACTTC
CASSQSGRRETQYF
>-|TRBV7-2|TRBJ2-2|TRBD2
TGTGCCAGCAGCACCGGGACTAGGCCCGGGGAGCTGTTTTTT
CASSTGTRPGELFF
>-|TRBV2|TRBJ1-2|TRBD1
TGTGCCAGCAGGAGAGGGGGACAGTTTTATGGCTACACCTTC
CASRRGGQFYGYTF
>-|TRBV5-5|TRBJ1-2|-
TGTGCCAGCAGCTTTAAGCCGGACTATGGCTACACCTTC
CASSFKPDYGYTF
>-|TRBV6-4|TRBJ2-2|TRBD2
TGTGCCAGCAGCCGACTAGCGGGGGCCGGCACCGGGGAGCTGTTTTTT
CASSRLAGAGTGELFF
>-|TRBV7-8|TRBJ2-7|-
TGTGCCAGCAGCGCCTATGATACCTACGAGCAGTACTTC
CASSAYDTYEQYF
>few|TRBV4-1|TRBJ2-1|-
TGCGCCAGCAGCCAGGCCTTGGAGGGGGGGTACAATGAGCAGTTCTTC
CASSQALEGGYNEQFF
>-|TRBV2|TRBJ2-1|-
TGTGCCAGCAGTTACTACATTGAGCAGTTCTTC
CASSYYIEQFF
>once|TRBV7-9|TRBJ2-3|TRBD1
TGTGCCAGCAGCCTTCGACAGGGCCGGACAGATACGCAGTATTTT
CASSLRQGRTDTQYF